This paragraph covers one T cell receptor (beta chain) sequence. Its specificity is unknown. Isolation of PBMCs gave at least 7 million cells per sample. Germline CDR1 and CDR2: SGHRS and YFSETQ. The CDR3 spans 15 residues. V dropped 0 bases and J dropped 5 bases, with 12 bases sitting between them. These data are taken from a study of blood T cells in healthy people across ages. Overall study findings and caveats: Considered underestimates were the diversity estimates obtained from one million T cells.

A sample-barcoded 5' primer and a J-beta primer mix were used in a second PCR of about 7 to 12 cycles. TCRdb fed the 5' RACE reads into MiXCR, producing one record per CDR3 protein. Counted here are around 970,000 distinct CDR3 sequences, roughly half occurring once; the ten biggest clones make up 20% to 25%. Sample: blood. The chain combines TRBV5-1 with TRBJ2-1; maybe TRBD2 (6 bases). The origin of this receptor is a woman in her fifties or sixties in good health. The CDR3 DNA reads TGCGCCAGCAGCTTGGGTTTCGGCGGGGACAATGAGCAGTTCTTC. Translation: CASSLGFGGDNEQFF.